This is a list of T cell receptor beta chains from one sample in a study of Ad26.COV2.S vaccination and SARS-CoV-2 variants. Sequencing used immunoSEQ multiplex PCR; TCRdb keeps in-frame clones, though not all of them. Seen here are roughly 390,000 clones, 70% to 90% observed once, and the top ten hold about 3.6%. This specimen consisted of peripheral blood, obtained in a trial of Ad26.COV2.S vaccine versus placebo. The origin of the receptors is a person aged 18-60 years who received the Ad26.COV2.S COVID-19 vaccine or a placebo. CDR3s leave out the opening cysteine and the closing phenylalanine or tryptophan. The D gene is left open where the match is weak. Not all rows give a size; the values are once, few, many and, for expanded clones, a class.

TRBJ2-1 . TRBV6-6 . ASSYSNDEQF
TRBJ2-2 . TRBV7-2 . ASSPEPRELF
TRBJ2-5 . TRBV29-1 . SVDRGSRVTQY
TRBJ2-7 . TRBV7-9 TRBD1 ASSLGVRDRGHEQY
TRBJ2-1 . TRBV7-2 TRBD2 ASSVSSGGAGNEQF
TRBJ2-3 . TRBV3-1/TRBV3-2 TRBD2 ASSLTSGGTDTQY
TRBJ1-2 few TRBV6-4 TRBD1 ASREGQGAVP
TRBJ2-2 . TRBV30 . AWSSGQAGTGELF
TRBJ2-1 . TRBV5-4 . ASSLGQGMRLAGNEQF
TRBJ1-1 . TRBV28 . ASTATVNTEAF
TRBJ2-3 once TRBV11-2 TRBD2 ASSWTSGGVGVGDTQY
TRBJ2-6 . TRBV5-5 TRBD1 ASSWTGGANVLT
TRBJ2-7 . TRBV6-5 . ASRPGGQNSYEQY
TRBJ1-2 . TRBV30 . AGSLAGRYGYT
TRBJ2-4 . TRBV29-1 . SVGEGGGNIQY
TRBJ1-4 . TRBV2 . ASSDGAQGNEKLF
TRBJ1-1 . TRBV2 . ASTRQGYTEAF
TRBJ1-1 . TRBV29-1 . SVDDRLNTEAF
TRBJ2-3 . TRBV3-1/TRBV3-2 . ASSPPGGTDTQY
TRBJ2-2 . TRBV27 . ASSPWVDRNTGELF
TRBJ2-2 . TRBV10-2 TRBD2 ASRGLAGASGELF
TRBJ1-6 . TRBV5-1 . ASSLGGHSPLH
TRBJ1-5 . TRBV19 TRBD1 ASRTPRGVSNQPQH
TRBJ1-6 few TRBV9 . ASSVEPGRLNSPLH
TRBJ1-6 . TRBV10-3 TRBD1 AISESGQGISPLH
TRBJ2-5 . TRBV6-5 TRBD1 ASRTGGDQY
TRBJ2-3 . TRBV10-3 . AISEPSGSTDTQY
TRBJ2-7 . TRBV11-2 . ASSLVYFYEQY
TRBJ2-3 . TRBV12-3/TRBV12-4 . ASSFISTDTQY
TRBJ1-2 . TRBV27 TRBD1 ASSLAGGQGYGYT